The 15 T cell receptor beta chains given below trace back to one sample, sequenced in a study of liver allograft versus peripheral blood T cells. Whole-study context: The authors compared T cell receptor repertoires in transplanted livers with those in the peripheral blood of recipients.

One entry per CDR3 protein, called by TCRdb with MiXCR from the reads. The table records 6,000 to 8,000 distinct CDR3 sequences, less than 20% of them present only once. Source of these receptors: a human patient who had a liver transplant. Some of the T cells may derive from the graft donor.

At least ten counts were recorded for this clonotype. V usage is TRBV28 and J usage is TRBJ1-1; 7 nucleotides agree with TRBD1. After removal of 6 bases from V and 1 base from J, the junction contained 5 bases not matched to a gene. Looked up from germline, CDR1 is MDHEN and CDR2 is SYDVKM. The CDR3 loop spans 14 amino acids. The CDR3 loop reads CASRAGTANTEAFF. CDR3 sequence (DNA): TGTGCCAGCAGGGCCGGGACAGCGAACACTGAAGCTTTCTTT.

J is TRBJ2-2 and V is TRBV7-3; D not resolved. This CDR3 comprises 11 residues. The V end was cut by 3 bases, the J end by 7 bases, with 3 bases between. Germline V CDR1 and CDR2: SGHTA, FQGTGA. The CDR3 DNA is TGTGCCAGCAGCTTTGGCGGGGAGCTGTTTTTT. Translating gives CASSFGGELFF.

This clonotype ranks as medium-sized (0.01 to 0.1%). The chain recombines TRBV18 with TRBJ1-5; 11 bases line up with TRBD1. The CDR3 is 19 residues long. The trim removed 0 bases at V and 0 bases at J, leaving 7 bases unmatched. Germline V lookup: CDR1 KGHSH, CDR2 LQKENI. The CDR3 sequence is CASSPPWGQGGDSNQPQHF. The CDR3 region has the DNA TGTGCCAGCTCACCACCATGGGGACAGGGGGGGGATAGCAATCAGCCCCAGCATTTT.

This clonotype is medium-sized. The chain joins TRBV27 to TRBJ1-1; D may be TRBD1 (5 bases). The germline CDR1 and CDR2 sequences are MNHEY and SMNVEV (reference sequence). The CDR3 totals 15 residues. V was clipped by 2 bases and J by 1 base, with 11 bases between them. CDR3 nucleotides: TGTGCCAGCAGTTTACTTTCGACAGCGAACACTGAAGCTTTCTTT. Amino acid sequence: CASSLLSTANTEAFF.

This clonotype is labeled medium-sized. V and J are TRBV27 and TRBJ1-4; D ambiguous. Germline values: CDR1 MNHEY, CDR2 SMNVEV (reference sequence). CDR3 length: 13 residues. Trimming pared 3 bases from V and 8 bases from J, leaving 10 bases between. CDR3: CASSFRWGEKLFF. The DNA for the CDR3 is TGTGCCAGCAGTTTTAGGTGGGGAGAAAAACTGTTTTTT.

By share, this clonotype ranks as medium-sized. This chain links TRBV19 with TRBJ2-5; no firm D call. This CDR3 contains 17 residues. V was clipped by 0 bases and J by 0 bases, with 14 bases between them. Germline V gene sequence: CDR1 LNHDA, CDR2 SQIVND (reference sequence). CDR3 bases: TGTGCCAGTAGTATAGAGTATACGGCCAGGAACCAAGAGACCCAGTACTTC. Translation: CASSIEYTARNQETQYF.

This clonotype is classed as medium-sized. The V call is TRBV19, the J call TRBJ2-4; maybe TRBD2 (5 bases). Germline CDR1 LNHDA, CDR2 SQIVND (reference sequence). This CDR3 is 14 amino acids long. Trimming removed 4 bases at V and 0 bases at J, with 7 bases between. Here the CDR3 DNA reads TGTGCCAGTAGTACGGGGTTAGCCAAAAACATTCAGTACTTC. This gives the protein CASSTGLAKNIQYF.

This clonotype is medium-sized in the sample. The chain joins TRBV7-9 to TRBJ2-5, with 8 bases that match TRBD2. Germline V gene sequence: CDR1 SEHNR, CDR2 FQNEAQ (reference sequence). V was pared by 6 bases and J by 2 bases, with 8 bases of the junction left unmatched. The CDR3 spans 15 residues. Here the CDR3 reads CASSGSGGPQETQYF. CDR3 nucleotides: TGTGCCAGCAGTGGAAGCGGGGGACCACAAGAGACCCAGTACTTC.

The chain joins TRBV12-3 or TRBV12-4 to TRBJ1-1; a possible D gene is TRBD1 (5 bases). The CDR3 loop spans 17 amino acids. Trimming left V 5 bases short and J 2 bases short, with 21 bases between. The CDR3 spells CASSPSLQGQLNTEAFF. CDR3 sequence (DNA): TGTGCCAGCAGTCCATCGCTCCAGGGTCAGTTAAACACTGAAGCTTTCTTT.

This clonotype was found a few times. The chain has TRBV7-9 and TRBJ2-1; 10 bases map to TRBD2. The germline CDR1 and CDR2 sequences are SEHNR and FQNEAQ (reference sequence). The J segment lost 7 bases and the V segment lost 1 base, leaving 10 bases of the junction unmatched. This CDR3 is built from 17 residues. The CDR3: CASSLGVAAGGRNEQFF. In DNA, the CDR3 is TGTGCCAGCAGCTTAGGTGTAGCAGCGGGAGGGCGGAATGAGCAGTTCTTC.

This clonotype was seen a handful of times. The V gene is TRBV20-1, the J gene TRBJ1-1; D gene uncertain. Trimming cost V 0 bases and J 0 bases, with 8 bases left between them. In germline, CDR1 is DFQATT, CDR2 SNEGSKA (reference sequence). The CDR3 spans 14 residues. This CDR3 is CSARDRTVNTEAFF. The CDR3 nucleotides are TGCAGTGCTAGAGATCGGACGGTGAACACTGAAGCTTTCTTT.

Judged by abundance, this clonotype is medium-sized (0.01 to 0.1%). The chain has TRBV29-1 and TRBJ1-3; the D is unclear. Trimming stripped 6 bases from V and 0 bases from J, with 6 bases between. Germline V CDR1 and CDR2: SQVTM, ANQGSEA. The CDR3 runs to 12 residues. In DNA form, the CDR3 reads TGCAGCGTAAACTACTCTGGAAACACCATATATTTT. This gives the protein CSVNYSGNTIYF. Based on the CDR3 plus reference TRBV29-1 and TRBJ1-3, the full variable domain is SAVISQKPSRDICQRGTSLTIQCQVDSQVTMMFWYRQQPGQSLTLIATANQGSEATYESGFVIDKFPISRPNLTFSTLTVSNMSPEDSSIYLCSVNYSGNTIYFGEGSWLTVV.

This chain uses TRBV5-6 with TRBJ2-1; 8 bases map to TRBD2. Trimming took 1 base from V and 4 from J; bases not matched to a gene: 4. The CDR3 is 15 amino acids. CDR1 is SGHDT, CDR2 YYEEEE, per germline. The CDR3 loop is CASSLYSGVYNEQFF. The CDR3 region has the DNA TGTGCCAGCAGCTTGTATAGCGGGGTTTACAATGAGCAGTTCTTC.

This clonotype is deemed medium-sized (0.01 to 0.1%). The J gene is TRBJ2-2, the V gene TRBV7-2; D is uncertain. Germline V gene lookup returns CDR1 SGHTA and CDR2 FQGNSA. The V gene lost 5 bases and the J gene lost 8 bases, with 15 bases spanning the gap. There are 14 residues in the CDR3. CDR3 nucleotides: TGTGCCAGCAGCCCCGGTCCGAGGCGGGGGGAGCTGTTTTTT. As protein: CASSPGPRRGELFF.

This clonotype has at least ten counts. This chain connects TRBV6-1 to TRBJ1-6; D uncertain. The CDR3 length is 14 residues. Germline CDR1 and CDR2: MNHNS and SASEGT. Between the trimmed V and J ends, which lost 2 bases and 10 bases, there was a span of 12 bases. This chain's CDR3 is CASSEKRENSPLHF. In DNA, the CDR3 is TGTGCCAGCAGTGAAAAGAGGGAAAACTCACCCCTCCACTTT.